This entry concerns a single T cell receptor beta chain. Assay used: immunoSEQ multiplex PCR; TCRdb lists only in-frame clones, some missing. The table records a few hundred thousand clones, roughly 84% of them present only once. The sample is drawn from a study of blood T cell repertoires in COVID-19. The trim removed 1 base at V and 6 bases at J, leaving 9 bases unmatched. Looked up from germline, CDR1 is SEHNR and CDR2 is FQNEAQ (reference sequence). The CDR3 totals 16 residues. This chain connects TRBV7-9 to TRBJ2-7; 10 bases are a match to TRBD1. The clonotype comes from a woman between 40 and 55 years old who had recovered from COVID-19. The sequenced material came from peripheral blood. The CDR3 nucleotides read TGTGCCAGCAGCTTAGGACAGGGGGCCGGTGGGGGCGAGCAGTACTTC. It codes for CASSLGQGAGGGEQYF.